There are a few counts of the clone carrying this TCR beta chain. The sample is drawn from a study of blood T cell repertoires in COVID-19. Germline V lookup: CDR1 SEHNR, CDR2 FQNEAQ (reference sequence). After removal of 11 bases from V and 0 bases from J, the junction contained 4 bases not matched to a gene. The CDR3 length is 13 residues. The data were produced by immunoSEQ multiplex PCR, yet TCRdb's version contains in-frame clones alone and is incomplete. The table includes some 260,000 clones, 86% detected once. Sequencing was performed on PBMCs or T cells enriched from blood (not recorded which). The clonotype originates from a man aged 40-49 years who had recovered from COVID-19. The rearrangement links TRBV7-9 to TRBJ2-1; 7 nucleotides agree with TRBD2. CDR3 loop: CASPGGSYNEQFF. CDR3 DNA sequence: TGTGCCTCCCCGGGAGGCTCCTACAATGAGCAGTTCTTC.